The 3 T cell receptor beta chains reported below all come from one sample, sequenced in a study of blood T cell dynamics during melanoma immunotherapy. Regarding time point: pre-treatment baseline. Assay: immunoSEQ multiplex PCR; the TCRdb copy retains only in-frame clones and omits some. The repertoire includes more than 10,000 clones, approximately 84% of them detected once, and 9% to 10% sits in the top ten. The sequenced sample was blood, obtained from a patient treated with checkpoint blockade. These receptors all come from a human donor with melanoma.

The rearrangement uses TRBV7-9 and TRBJ2-3; 13 bases align to TRBD2. CDR1 and CDR2 from the germline V gene are SEHNR and FQNEAQ (reference sequence). The CDR3 covers 17 residues. The V and J ends lost 5 bases and 5 bases, in that order; junction bases with no gene match: 10. CDR3 sequence: CASSPNRTSGSRDTQYF. The CDR3 DNA follows: TGTGCCAGCAGCCCCAACCGGACTAGCGGGAGTAGAGATACGCAGTATTTT. Full variable domain (missing parts from reference TRBV7-9 and TRBJ2-3): DTGVSQNPRHKITKRGQNVTFRCDPISEHNRLYWYRQTLGQGPEFLTYFQNEAQLEKSRLLSDRFSAERPKGSFSTLEIQRTEQGDSAMYLCASSPNRTSGSRDTQYFGPGTRLTVL.

This chain links TRBV7-9 with TRBJ1-4, with a tentative D call TRBD1 (6 bases). V was shortened by 5 bases and J by 8 bases, with 15 bases between the two germline ends. Germline V gene lookup returns CDR1 SEHNR and CDR2 FQNEAQ (reference sequence). This CDR3 region has 14 residues. The CDR3 region has the DNA TGTGCCAGCAGCCCAGTTATAGGGGGAGAAAAACTGTTTTTT. Translated, it gives CASSPVIGGEKLFF.

This chain connects TRBV7-9 to TRBJ2-2; D is uncertain. V was shortened by 2 bases and J by 6 bases, with 13 bases between the two germline ends. The CDR3 contains 15 residues. The V gene's germline CDR1 is SEHNR and CDR2 FQNEAQ (reference sequence). CDR3 sequence: CASSLSGTQAGELFF. The CDR3 bases are TGTGCCAGCAGCTTATCTGGAACTCAGGCCGGGGAGCTGTTTTTT.